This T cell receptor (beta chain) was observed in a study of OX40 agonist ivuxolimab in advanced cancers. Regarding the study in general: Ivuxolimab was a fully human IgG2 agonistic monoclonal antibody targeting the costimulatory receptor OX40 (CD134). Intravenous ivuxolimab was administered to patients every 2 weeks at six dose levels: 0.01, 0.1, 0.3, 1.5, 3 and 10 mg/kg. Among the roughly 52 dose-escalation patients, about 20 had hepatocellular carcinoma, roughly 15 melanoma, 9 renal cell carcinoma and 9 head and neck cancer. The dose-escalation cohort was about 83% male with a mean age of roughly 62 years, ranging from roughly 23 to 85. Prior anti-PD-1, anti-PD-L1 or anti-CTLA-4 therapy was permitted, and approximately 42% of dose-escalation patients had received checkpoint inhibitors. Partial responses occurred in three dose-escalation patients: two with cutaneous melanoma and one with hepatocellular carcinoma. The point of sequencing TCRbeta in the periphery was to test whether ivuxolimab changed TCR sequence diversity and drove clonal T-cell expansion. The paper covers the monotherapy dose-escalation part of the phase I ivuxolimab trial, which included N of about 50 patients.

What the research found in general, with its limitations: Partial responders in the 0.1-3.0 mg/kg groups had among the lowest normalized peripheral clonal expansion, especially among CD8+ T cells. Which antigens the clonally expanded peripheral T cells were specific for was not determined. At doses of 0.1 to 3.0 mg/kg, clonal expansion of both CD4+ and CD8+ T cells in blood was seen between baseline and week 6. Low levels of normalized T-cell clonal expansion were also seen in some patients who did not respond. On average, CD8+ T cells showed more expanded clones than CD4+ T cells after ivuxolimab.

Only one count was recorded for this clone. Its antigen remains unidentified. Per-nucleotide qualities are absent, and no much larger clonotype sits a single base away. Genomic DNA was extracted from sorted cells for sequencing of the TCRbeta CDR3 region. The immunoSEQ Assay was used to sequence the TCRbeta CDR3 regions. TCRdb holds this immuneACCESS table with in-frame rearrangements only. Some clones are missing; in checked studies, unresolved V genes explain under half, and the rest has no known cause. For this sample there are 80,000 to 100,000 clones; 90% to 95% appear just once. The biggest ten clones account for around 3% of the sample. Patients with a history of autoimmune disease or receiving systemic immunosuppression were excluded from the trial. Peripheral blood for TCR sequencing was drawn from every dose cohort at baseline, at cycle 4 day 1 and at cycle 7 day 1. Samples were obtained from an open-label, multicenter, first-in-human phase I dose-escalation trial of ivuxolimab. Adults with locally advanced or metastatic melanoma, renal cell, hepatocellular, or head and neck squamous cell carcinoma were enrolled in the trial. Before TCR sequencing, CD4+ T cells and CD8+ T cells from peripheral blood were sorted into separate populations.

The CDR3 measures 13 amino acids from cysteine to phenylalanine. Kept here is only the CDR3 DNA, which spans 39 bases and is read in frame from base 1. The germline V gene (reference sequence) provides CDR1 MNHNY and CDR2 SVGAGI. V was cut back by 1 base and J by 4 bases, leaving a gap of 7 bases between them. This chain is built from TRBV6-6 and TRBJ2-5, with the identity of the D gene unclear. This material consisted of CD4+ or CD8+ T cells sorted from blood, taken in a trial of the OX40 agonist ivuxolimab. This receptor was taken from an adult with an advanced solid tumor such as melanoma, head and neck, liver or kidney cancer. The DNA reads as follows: TGTGCCAGCAGTTACTACCCACGAGAGACCCAGTACTTC. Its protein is CASSYYPRETQYF.